This T cell receptor (beta chain) came from a study of blood T cells in healthy people across ages. Germline assignment: CDR1 MNHEY and CDR2 SMNVEV (reference sequence). Deletions cut 5 bases from V and 8 bases from J, with 14 bases between. This CDR3 comprises 13 residues. To note about this clonotype: The target antigen is unknown.

Isolating PBMCs gave at least 6.5 million of these cells per sample. General study findings and limits: Diversity figures derived from one million T cells were judged to underestimate the true value. Older age coincided with a roughly linear decline in TCR beta diversity per million T cells.

A second PCR of 7 to 11 cycles used a sample-barcoded 5' primer and a J-beta primer mix. The template-switch adaptor, which had 12 random nucleotides, put a tag on each cDNA molecule. TCRdb independently ran MiXCR on the 5' RACE reads; one entry per CDR3 protein. Of roughly 680,000 distinct CDR3 sequences in the sample, around 48% are singletons; the top ten hold under 35%. The sample was blood. The V and J genes are TRBV27 and TRBJ2-3; D tentatively reads TRBD1 or TRBD2 (6 bases each). This TCR derives from an older woman in good health. The CDR3 DNA reads TGTGCCAGCAGTGTCCAGGAGGGGGGTACGCAGTATTTT. Residues: CASSVQEGGTQYF.